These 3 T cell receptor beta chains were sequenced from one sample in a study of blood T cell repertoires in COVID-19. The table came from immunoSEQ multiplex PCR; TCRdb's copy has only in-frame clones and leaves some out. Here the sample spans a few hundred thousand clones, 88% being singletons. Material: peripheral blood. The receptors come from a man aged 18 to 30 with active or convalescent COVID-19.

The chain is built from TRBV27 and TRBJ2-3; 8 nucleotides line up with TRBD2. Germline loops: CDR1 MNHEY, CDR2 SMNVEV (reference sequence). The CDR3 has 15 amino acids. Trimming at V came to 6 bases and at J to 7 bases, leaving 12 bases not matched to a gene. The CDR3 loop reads CASSRGGYPVNTQYF. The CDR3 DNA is TGTGCCAGCAGCCGGGGGGGCTACCCGGTAAATACGCAGTATTTT.

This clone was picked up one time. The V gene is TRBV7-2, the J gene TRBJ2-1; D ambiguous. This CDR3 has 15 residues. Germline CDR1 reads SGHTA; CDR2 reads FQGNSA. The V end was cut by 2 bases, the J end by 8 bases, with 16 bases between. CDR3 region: CASSLSQALVHEQFF. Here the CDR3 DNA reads TGTGCCAGCAGCTTATCGCAGGCCTTGGTCCATGAGCAGTTCTTC.

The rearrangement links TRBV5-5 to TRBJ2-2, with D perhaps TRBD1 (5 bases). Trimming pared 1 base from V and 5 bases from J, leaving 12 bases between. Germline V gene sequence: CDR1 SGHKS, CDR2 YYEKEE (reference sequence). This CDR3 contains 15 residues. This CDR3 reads CASSLYARATGELFF. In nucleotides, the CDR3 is TGTGCCAGCAGCTTGTACGCCAGGGCTACCGGGGAGCTGTTTTTT. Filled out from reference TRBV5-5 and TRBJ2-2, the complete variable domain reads DAGVTQSPTHLIKTRGQQVTLRCSPISGHKSVSWYQQVLGQGPQFIFQYYEKEERGRGNFPDRFSARQFPNYSSELNVNALLLGDSALYLCASSLYARATGELFFGEGSRLTVL.